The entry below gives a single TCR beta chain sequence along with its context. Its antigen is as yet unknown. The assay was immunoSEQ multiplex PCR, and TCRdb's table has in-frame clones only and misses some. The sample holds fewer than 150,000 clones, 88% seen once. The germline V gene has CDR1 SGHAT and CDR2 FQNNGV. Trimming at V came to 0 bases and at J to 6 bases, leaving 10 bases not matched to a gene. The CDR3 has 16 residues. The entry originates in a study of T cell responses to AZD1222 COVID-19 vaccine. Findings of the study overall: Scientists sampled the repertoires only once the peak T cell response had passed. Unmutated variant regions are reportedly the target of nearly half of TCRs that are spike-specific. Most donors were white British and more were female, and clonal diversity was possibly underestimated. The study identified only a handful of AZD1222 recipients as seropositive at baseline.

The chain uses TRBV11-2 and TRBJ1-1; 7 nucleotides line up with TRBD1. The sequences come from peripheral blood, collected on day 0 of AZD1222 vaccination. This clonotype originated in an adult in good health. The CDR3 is CASSLDLTGSRAEAFF. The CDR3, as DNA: TGTGCCAGCAGCTTAGACCTGACAGGGAGCCGGGCTGAAGCTTTCTTT.